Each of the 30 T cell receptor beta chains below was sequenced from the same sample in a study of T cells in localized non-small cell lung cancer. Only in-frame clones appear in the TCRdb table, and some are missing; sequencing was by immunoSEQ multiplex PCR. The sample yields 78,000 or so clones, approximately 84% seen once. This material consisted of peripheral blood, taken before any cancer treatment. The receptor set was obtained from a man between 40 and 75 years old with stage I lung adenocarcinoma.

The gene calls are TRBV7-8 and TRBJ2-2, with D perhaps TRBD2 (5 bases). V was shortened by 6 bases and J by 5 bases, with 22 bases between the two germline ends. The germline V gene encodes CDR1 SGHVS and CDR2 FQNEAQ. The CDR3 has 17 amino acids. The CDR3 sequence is CASRTKSGLLGTGELFF. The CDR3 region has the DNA TGTGCCAGCAGGACAAAAAGCGGCTTGCTGGGTACCGGGGAGCTGTTTTTT.

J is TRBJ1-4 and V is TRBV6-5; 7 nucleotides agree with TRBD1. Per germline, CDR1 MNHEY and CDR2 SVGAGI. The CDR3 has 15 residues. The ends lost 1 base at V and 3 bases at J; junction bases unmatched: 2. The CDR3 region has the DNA TGTGCCAGCAGTTACTTCCAGGGGGCTAATGAAAAACTGTTTTTT. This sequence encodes CASSYFQGANEKLFF.

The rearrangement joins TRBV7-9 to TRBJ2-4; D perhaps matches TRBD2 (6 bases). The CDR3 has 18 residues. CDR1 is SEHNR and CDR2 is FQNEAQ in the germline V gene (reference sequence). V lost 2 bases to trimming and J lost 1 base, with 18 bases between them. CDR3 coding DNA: TGTGCCAGCAGCTTATCGTCTATACGGGGGTTGGCCAAAAACATTCAGTACTTC. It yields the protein CASSLSSIRGLAKNIQYF.

The CDR3 nucleotides are TGTGCCAGCGGGCCGTCTAGACCATTGTCCCAGTACTTC. Its protein is CASGPSRPLSQYF. The V call is TRBV19, the J call TRBJ2-5; D not certain. This CDR3 contains 13 residues. Trimming removed 9 bases from V and 9 bases from J, with 20 bases in between. Germline V gene sequence: CDR1 LNHDA, CDR2 SQIVND (reference sequence).

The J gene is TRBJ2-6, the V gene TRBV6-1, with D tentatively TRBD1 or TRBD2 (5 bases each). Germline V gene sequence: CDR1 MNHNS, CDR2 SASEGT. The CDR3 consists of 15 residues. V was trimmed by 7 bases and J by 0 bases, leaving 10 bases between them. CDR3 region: CASTGTTSGANVLTF. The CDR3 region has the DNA TGTGCCAGCACGGGGACGACCTCTGGGGCCAACGTCCTGACTTTC.

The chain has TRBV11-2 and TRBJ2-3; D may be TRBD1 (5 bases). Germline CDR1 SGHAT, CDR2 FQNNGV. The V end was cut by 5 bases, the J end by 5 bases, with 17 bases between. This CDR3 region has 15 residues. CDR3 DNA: TGTGCCAGCAGCGCCGGGCTAGGGGTGGGAGATACGCAGTATTTT. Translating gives CASSAGLGVGDTQYF.

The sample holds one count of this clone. The chain's CDR3 is CASSVDEGPERAQYF. The CDR3 DNA is TGTGCCAGCAGCGTAGATGAGGGCCCGGAGAGGGCCCAGTACTTC. V gene TRBV9 combines with J gene TRBJ2-5; tentative D call: TRBD2 (5 bases). CDR1 and CDR2 from the germline V gene are SGDLS and YYNGEE. The CDR3 spans 15 residues. With 0 bases removed from V and 9 bases from J, the gap between germline ends came to 18 bases. Full variable domain (rest looked up from reference TRBV9 and TRBJ2-5): DSGVTQTPKHLITATGQRVTLRCSPRSGDLSVYWYQQSLDQGLQFLIQYYNGEERAKGNILERFSAQQFPDLHSELNLSSLELGDSALYFCASSVDEGPERAQYFGPGTRLLVL.

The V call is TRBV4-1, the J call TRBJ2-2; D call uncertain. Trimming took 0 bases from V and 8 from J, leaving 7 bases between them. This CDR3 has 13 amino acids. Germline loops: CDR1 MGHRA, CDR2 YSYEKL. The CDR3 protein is CASSQDARGELFF. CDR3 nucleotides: TGCGCCAGCAGCCAAGATGCCCGAGGGGAGCTGTTTTTT.

The CDR3 DNA follows: TGTGCCAGCAGCCCCCAGTCCGGGACAGCAAGATTTGGCTACACCTTC. It is translated as CASSPQSGTARFGYTF. The genes are TRBV7-2 and TRBJ1-2, with TRBD1 identical over 7 bases. CDR3 size: 16 residues. V lost 5 bases and J lost 7; bases outside the gene matches: 16. Per the germline V gene, CDR1 is SGHTA and CDR2 is FQGNSA.

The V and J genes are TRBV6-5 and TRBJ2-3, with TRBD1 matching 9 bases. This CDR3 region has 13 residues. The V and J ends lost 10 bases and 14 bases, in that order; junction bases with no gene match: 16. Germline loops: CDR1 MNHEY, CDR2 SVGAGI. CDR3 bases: TGTGCCACCACTATCGCCGGGACAGGGTCGATGTATTTT. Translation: CATTIAGTGSMYF.

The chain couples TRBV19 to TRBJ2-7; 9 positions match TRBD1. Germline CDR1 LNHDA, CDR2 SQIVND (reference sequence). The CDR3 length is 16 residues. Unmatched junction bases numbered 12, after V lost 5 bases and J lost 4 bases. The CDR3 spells CASSARTGAGVYEQYF. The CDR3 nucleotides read TGTGCCAGTAGTGCCCGGACAGGGGCCGGGGTTTACGAGCAGTACTTC.

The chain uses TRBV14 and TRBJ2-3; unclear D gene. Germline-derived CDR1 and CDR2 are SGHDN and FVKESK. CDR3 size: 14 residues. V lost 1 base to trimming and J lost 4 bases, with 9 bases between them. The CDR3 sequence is CASSQGARSDTQYF. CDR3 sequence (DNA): TGTGCCAGCAGCCAAGGGGCGCGGTCAGATACGCAGTATTTT.

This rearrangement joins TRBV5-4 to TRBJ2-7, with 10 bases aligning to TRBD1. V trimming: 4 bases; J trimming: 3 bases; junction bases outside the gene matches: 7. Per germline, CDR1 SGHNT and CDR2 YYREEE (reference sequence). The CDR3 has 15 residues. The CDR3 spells CASSPPGTGVYEQYF. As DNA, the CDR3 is TGTGCCAGCAGCCCGCCCGGGACAGGGGTCTACGAGCAGTACTTC.

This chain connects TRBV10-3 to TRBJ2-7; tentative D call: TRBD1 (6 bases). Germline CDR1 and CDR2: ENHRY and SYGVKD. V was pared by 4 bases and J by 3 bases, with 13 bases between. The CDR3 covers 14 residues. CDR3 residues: CAISAKLGGYEQYF. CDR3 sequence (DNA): TGTGCCATCAGTGCGAAACTAGGGGGCTACGAGCAGTACTTC.

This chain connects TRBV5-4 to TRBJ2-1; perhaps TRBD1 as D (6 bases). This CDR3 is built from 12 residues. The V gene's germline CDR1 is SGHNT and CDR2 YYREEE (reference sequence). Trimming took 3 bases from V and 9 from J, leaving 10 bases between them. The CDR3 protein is CASSYKGGEQFF. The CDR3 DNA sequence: TGTGCCAGCAGCTATAAAGGGGGTGAGCAGTTCTTC. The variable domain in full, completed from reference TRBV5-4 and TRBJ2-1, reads ETGVTQSPTHLIKTRGQQVTLRCSSQSGHNTVSWYQQALGQGPQFIFQYYREEENGRGNFPPRFSGLQFPNYSSELNVNALELDDSALYLCASSYKGGEQFFGPGTRLTVL.

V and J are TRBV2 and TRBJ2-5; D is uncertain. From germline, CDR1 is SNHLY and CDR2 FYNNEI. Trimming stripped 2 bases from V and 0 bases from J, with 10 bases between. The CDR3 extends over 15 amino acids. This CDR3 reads CASSETRADQETQYF. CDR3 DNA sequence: TGTGCCAGCAGTGAAACAAGGGCAGACCAAGAGACCCAGTACTTC.

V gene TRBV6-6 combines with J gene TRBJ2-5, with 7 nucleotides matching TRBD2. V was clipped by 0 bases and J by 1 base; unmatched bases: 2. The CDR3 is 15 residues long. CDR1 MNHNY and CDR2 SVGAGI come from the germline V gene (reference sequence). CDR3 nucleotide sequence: TGTGCCAGCAGTTACTCGGCTAGCGGCCAAGAGACCCAGTACTTC. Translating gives CASSYSASGQETQYF.

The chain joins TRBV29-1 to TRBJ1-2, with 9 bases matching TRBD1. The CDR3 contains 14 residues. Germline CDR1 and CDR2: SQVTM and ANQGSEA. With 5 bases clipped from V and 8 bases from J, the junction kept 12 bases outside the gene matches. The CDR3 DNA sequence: TGCAGCGTTCGACAGGGGGTCACTTTAAGAGGCTACACCTTC. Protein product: CSVRQGVTLRGYTF.

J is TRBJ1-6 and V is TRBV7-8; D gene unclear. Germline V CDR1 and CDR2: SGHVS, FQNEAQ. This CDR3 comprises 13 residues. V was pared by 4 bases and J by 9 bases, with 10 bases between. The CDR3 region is CASSSNPGSPLHF. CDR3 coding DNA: TGTGCCAGCAGCTCCAATCCAGGTTCACCCCTCCACTTT.

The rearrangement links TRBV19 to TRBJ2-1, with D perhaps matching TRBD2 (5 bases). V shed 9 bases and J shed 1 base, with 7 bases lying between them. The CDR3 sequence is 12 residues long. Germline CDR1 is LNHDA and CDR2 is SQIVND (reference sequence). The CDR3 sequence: CASGVSYNEQFF. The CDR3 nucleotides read TGTGCCAGCGGGGTATCCTACAATGAGCAGTTCTTC.

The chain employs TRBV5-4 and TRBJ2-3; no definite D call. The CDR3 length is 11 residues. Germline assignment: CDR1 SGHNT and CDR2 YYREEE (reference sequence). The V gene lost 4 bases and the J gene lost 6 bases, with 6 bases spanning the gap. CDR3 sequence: CASSPLDTQYF. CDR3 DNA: TGTGCCAGCAGCCCTCTGGATACGCAGTATTTT.

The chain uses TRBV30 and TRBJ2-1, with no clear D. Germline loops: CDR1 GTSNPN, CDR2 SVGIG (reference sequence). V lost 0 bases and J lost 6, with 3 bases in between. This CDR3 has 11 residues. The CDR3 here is CAWSVGNEQFF. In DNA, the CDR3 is TGTGCCTGGAGTGTAGGCAATGAGCAGTTCTTC.

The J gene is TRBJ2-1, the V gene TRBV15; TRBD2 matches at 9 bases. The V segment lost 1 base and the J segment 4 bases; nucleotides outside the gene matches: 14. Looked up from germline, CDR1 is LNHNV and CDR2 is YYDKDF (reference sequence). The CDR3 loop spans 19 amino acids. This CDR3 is CATSRGGLATASKYNEQFF. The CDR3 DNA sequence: TGTGCCACCAGCAGAGGTGGACTAGCGACCGCCAGTAAGTACAATGAGCAGTTCTTC. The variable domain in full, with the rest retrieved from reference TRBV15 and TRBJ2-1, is DAMVIQNPRYQVTQFGKPVTLSCSQTLNHNVMYWYQQKSSQAPKLLFHYYDKDFNNEADTPDNFQSRRPNTSFCFLDIRSPGLGDTAMYLCATSRGGLATASKYNEQFFGPGTRLTVL.

The CDR3 coding sequence is TGCGCCAGCAGCCCAGGAACGGAGGTAGCCAAAAACATTCAGTACTTC. Its translation: CASSPGTEVAKNIQYF. The rearrangement joins TRBV4-3 to TRBJ2-4, with D perhaps TRBD2 (5 bases). The V gene lost 4 bases and the J gene lost 0 bases, with 13 bases spanning the gap. Germline V gene data show CDR1 as LGHNA and CDR2 as YSLEER. The CDR3 sequence is 16 residues long.

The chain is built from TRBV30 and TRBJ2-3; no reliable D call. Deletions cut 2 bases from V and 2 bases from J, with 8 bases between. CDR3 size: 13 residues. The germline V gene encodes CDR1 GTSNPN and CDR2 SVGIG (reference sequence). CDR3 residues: CAWSRRSTDTQYF. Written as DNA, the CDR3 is TGTGCCTGGAGTCGGCGGTCCACAGATACGCAGTATTTT.

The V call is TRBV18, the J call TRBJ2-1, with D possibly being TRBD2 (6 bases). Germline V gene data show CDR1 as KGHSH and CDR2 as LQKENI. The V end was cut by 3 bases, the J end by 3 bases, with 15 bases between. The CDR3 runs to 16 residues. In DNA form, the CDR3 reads TGTGCCAGCTCACCGGGGGGAACAGCAGTCTACAATGAGCAGTTCTTC. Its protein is CASSPGGTAVYNEQFF.

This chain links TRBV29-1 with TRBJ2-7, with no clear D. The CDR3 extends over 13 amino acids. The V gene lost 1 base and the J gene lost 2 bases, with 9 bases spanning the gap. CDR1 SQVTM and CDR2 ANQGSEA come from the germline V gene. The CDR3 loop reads CSVEGQDPYEQYF. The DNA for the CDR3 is TGCAGCGTTGAAGGGCAGGACCCCTACGAGCAGTACTTC.

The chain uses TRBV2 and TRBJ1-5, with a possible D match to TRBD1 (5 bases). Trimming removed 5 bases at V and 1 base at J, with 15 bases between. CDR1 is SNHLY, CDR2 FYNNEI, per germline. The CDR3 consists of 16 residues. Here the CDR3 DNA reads TGTGCCAGCAGTCCGACGCGGGGGGGAAGCAATCAGCCCCAGCATTTT. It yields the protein CASSPTRGGSNQPQHF.

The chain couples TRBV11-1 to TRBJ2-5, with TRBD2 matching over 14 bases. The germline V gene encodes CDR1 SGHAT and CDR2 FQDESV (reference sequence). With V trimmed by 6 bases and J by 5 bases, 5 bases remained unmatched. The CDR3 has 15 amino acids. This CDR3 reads CASRGGTSGSETQYF. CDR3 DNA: TGTGCCAGCAGGGGAGGGACTAGCGGGAGTGAGACCCAGTACTTC. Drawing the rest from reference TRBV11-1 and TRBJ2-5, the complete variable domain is EAEVAQSPRYKITEKSQAVAFWCDPISGHATLYWYRQILGQGPELLVQFQDESVVDDSQLPKDRFSAERLKGVDSTLKIQPAELGDSAMYLCASRGGTSGSETQYFGPGTRLLVL.

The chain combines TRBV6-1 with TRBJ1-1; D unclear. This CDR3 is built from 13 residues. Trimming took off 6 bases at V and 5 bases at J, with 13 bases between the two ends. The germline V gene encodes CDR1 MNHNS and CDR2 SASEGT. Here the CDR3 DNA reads TGTGCCAGCAGGGACGGCAGGAGGACTGAAGCTTTCTTT. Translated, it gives CASRDGRRTEAFF.